This TCR beta chain was recorded in a study of cytomegalovirus exposure and HLA in healthy donors. Whole-study findings and limits: The investigators catalogued 150 to 200 TCR beta chains as cytomegalovirus-associated. The authors later linked a missense DCLRE1C variant to TCR beta V- and J-gene trimming.

Deletions cut 3 bases from V and 6 bases from J, with 20 bases between. Germline CDR1 is KGHSH and CDR2 is LQKENI. This CDR3 is 16 amino acids long. It was with 60 Vbeta and 13 Jbeta primers that the PCR ran. Clones were sequenced by immunoSEQ multiplex PCR, and TCRdb holds only the in-frame ones, with some missing. The sample lists under 250,000 clones; around 73% were seen once. Turning to this clone: The antigen is undetermined.

This clonotype was obtained from a male donor in good health and CMV-seronegative. The sample comprised PBMCs. The chain carries TRBV18 and TRBJ1-2, with TRBD1 as a possible D gene (6 bases). The CDR3 DNA sequence: TGTGCCAGCTCACCTTCTGGGGTGACAGGACGGGATGGCTACACCTTC. Translated, it gives CASSPSGVTGRDGYTF. Together with reference TRBV18 and TRBJ1-2, the CDR3 gives the full variable domain: NAGVMQNPRHLVRRRGQEARLRCSPMKGHSHVYWYRQLPEEGLKFMVYLQKENIIDESGMPKERFSAEFPKEGPSILRIQQVVRGDSAAYFCASSPSGVTGRDGYTFGSGTRLTVV.